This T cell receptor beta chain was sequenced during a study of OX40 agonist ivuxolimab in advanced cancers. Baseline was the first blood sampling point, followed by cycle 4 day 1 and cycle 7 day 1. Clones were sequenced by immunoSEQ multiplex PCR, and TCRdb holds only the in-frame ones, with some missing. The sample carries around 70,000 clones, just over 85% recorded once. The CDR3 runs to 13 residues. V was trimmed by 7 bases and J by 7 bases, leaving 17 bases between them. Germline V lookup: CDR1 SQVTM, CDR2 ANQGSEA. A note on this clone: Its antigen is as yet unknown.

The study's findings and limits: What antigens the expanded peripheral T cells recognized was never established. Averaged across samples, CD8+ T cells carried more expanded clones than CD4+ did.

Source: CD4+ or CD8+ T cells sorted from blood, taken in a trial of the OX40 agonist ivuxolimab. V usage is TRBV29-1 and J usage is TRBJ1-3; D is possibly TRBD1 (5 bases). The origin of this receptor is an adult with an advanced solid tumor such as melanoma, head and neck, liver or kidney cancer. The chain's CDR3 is CSAPTVWGNTIYF. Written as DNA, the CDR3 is TGCAGCGCCCCTACCGTCTGGGGGAACACCATATATTTT.